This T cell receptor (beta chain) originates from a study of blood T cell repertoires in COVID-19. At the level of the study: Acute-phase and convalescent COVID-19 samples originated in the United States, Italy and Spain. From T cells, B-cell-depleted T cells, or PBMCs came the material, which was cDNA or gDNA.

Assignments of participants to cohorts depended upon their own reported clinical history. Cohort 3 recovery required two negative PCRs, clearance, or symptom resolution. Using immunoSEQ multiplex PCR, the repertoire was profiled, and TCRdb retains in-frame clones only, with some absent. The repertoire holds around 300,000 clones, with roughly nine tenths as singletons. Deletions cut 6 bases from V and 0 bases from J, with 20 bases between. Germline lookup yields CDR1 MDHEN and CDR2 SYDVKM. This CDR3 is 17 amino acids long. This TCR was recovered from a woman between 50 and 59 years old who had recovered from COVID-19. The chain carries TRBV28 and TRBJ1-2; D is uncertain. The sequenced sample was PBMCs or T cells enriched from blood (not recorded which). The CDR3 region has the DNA TGTGCCAGCAGACTCAGATGGGTAGCTCTAGCTAACTATGGCTACACCTTC. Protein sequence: CASRLRWVALANYGYTF.